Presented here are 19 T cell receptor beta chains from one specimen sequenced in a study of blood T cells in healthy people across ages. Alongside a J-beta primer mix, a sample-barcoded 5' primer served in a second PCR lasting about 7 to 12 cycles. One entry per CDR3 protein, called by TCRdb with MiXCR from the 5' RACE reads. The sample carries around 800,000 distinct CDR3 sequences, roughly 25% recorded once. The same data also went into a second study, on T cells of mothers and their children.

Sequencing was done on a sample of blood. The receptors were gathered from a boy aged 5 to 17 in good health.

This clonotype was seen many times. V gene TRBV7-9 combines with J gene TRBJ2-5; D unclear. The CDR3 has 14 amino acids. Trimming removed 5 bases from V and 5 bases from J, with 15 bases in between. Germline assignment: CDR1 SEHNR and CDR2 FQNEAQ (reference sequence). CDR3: CASSGVQFRETQYF. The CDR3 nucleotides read TGTGCCAGCAGCGGGGTCCAGTTCCGTGAGACCCAGTACTTC.

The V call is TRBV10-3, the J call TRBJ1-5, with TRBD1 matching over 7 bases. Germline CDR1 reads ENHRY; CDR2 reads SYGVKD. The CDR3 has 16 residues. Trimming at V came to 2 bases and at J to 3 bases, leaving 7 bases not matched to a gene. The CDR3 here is CAISEANRGFNQPQHF. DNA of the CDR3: TGTGCCATCAGTGAGGCGAACAGGGGCTTCAATCAGCCCCAGCATTTT.

The CDR3 region has the DNA TGTGCCAGCAGTTGGACTAGGAGCGAGCAGTACTTC. Protein sequence: CASSWTRSEQYF. The chain employs TRBV11-2 and TRBJ2-7; TRBD2 agrees at 7 bases. J gave up 6 bases and V 6 bases, and 5 bases lay outside the gene matches. This CDR3 has 12 residues. Germline V gene data show CDR1 as SGHAT and CDR2 as FQNNGV.

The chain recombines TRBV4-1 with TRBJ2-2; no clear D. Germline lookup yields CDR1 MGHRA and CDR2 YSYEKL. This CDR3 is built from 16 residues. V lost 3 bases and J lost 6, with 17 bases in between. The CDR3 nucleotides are TGCGCCAGCAGCCAGTTCGGTGGGGTCGTGGCCGGGGAGCTGTTTTTT. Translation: CASSQFGGVVAGELFF.

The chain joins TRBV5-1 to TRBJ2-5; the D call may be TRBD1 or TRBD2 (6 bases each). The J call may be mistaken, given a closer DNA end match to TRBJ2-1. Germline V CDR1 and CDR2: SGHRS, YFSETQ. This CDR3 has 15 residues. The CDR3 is CASSLVGGKYNEQFF. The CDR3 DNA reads TGCGCCAGCAGCTTAGTAGGGGGGAAATACAATGAGCAGTTCTTC.

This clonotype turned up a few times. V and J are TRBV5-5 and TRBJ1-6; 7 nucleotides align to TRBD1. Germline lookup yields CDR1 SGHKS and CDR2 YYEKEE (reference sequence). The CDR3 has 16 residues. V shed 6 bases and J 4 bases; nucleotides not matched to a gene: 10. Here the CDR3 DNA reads TGTGCCAGCATGCGATCCCGGGACAGATATAATTCACCCCTCCACTTT. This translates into CASMRSRDRYNSPLHF.

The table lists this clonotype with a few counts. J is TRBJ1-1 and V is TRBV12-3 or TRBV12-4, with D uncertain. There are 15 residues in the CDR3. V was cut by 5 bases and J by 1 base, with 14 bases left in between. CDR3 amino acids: CASSPPGSGNTEAFF. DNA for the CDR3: TGTGCCAGCAGTCCCCCGGGCTCGGGGAACACTGAAGCTTTCTTT.

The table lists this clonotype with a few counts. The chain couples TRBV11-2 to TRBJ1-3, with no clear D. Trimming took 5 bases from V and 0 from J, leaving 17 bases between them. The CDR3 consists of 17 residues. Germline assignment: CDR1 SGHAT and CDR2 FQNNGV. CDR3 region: CASSLPGLPLSGNTIYF. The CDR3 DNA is TGTGCCAGCAGCCTGCCTGGACTTCCTCTCTCTGGAAACACCATATATTTT.

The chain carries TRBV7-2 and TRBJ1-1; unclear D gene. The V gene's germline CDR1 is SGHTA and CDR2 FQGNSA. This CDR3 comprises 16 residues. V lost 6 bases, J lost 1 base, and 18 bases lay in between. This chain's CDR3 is CASSPLRTSANTEAFF. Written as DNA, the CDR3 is TGTGCCAGCAGTCCTCTTAGGACGTCCGCGAACACTGAAGCTTTCTTT.

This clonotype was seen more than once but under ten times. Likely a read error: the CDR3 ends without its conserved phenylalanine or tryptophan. The chain's CDR3 is CASSLDRGRTYEQYL. The CDR3 nucleotides are TGTGCCAGCAGCTTAGATCGGGGTAGGACCTACGAGCAGTACCTC. The V call is TRBV11-2, the J call TRBJ2-7, with TRBD2 as a possible D gene (5 bases). V was cut by 0 bases and J by 2 bases, with 11 bases left in between. Germline V CDR1 and CDR2: SGHAT, FQNNGV. The CDR3 covers 15 residues.

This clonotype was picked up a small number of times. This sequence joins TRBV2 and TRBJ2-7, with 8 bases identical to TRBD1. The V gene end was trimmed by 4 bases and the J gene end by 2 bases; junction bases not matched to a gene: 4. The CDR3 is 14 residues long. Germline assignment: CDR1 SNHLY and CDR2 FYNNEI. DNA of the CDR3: TGTGCCAGCAGTGCGGGACAGGTCACCTACGAGCAGTACTTC. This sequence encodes CASSAGQVTYEQYF.

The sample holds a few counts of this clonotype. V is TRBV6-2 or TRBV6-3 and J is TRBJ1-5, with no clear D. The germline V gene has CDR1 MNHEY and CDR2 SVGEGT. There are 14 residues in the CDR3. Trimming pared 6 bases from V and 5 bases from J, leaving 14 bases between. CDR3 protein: CASRRYLSDQPQHF. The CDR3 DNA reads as TGTGCCAGCAGGCGCTATCTCTCTGATCAGCCCCAGCATTTT.

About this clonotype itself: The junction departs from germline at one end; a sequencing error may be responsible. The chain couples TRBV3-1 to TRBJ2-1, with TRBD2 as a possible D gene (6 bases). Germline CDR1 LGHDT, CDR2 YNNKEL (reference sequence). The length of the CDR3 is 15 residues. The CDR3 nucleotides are TGTGCCAGCAGCCAGCGGACTACCTTCGGGAATGAGCAGCTCTTC. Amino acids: CASSQRTTFGNEQLF.

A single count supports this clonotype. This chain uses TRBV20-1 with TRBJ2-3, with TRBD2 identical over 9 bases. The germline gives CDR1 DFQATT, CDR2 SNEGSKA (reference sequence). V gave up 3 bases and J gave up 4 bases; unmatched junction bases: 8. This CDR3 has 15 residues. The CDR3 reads CSARTSGGGPDTQYF. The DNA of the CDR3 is TGCAGTGCTAGGACTAGCGGTGGGGGGCCAGATACGCAGTATTTT.

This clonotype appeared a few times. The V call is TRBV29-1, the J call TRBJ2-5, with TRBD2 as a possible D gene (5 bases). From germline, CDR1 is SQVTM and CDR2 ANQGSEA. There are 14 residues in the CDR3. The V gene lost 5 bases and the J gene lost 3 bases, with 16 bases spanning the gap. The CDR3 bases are TGCAGCGTTCGCCAGCGGAGTGGGAAAGAGACCCAGTACTTC. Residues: CSVRQRSGKETQYF.

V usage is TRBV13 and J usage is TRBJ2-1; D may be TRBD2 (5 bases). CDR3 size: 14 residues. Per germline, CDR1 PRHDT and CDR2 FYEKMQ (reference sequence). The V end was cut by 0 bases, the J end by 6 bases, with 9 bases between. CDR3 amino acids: CASSLGLDLNEQFF. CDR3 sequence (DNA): TGTGCCAGCAGCTTAGGACTAGACCTCAATGAGCAGTTCTTC.

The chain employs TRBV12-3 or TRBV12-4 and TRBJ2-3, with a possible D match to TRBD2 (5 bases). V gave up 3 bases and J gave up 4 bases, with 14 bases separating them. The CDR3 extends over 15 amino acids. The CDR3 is CASSFRRGRADTQYF. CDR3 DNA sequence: TGTGCCAGCAGTTTTCGACGGGGAAGGGCAGATACGCAGTATTTT.

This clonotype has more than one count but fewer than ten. CDR3 protein: CASSLAIASEPYNEQFF. CDR3 coding DNA: TGTGCCAGCAGCTTAGCGATCGCTAGCGAGCCCTACAATGAGCAGTTCTTC. This rearrangement joins TRBV11-2 to TRBJ2-1; D is possibly TRBD2 (6 bases). This CDR3 has 17 amino acids. Per germline, CDR1 SGHAT and CDR2 FQNNGV. Deletions cut 1 base from V and 2 bases from J, with 15 bases between.

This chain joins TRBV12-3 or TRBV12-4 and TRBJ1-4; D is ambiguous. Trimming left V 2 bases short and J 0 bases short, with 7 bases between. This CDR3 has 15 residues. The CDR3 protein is CASSLNDATNEKLFF. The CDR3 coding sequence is TGTGCCAGCAGTTTAAATGATGCAACTAATGAAAAACTGTTTTTT.